The T cell receptor beta chain described here comes from a study of OX40 agonist ivuxolimab in advanced cancers. If patients had autoimmune disease history or systemic immunosuppression, they were excluded. Data came from immunoSEQ multiplex PCR; TCRdb stores just in-frame clones and leaves some out. The sample has under 60,000 clones; about 87% are singletons. Study outcomes and limitations: Partial responders dosed at 0.1-3.0 mg/kg displayed clonal expansion ranking among the lowest.

This clone was observed once. Antigen unknown. Mismatch with germline at one junction end may stem from a read error. Germline values: CDR1 SEHNR, CDR2 FQNEAQ (reference sequence). CDR3 length: 16 residues. The sequence came from an adult with an advanced solid tumor such as melanoma, head and neck, liver or kidney cancer. This specimen was CD4+ or CD8+ T cells sorted from blood, taken in a trial of the OX40 agonist ivuxolimab. This sequence joins TRBV7-9 and TRBJ2-2, with D perhaps TRBD1 (6 bases). The CDR3 nucleotides read TGTGCCAGCAGTCACCGAGTGGGAAGGGACACTGGGGAGCTGTTTTTT. Translating it yields CASSHRVGRDTGELFF.